Only a few counts were recorded for the clone carrying this T cell receptor (delta chain). The antigen is not known. A far larger clone is only one base removed, so a read error is likely. Other nucleotide sequences from this sample produce the same CDR3. This CDR3 is built from 20 residues. Germline CDR1 reads TSWWSYY; CDR2 reads QGS. The data were obtained in a study of γδ T cells in repeated Plasmodium falciparum infection. In the study overall: Each infection was followed by sampling at 21 days, plus baseline and some pre-infection draws. Some Malian samples span acute malaria episodes; others come from no-transmission periods.

TCRdb re-called the multiplex PCR reads with CATT. The repertoire holds tens of thousands of delta-chain clones, with 0.85% to 1% as singletons. Study-level results: The Malian cohort came from a small rural village of predominantly one ethnic group. Over time and infection, Vgamma9/Vdelta2+ repertoires remained highly stable and polyclonal.

Bulk repertoires came from Vgamma9/Vdelta2+ or Vdelta2-negative gammadelta T cells flow-sorted from PBMC. Sequencing used gamma-delta T cells from blood. This clonotype was sampled from a pool of human donors (malaria-infected and uninfected, not separated). The V gene is listed as TRDV1; no J gene was called; TRDD3 is the table's D call, not checked against the DNA. The CDR3 DNA is TGTGCTCTTGGGGAACTAAATCCCAACTACTGGGGGTGGAGAACCGATAAACTCATCTTC. Translated: CALGELNPNYWGWRTDKLIF.